A single sample gave rise to the 20 T cell receptor beta chains below, sequenced in a study of blood T cell repertoires in COVID-19. TCRdb's copy holds only in-frame clones and misses some; the assay was immunoSEQ multiplex PCR. The data contain approximately 40,000 clones, 88% of them singletons. The sequenced sample was peripheral blood. The receptors come from a woman aged 70 to 79 with acute or convalescent COVID-19.

The table lists this clone with a few counts. The rearrangement links TRBV19 to TRBJ2-7, with D uncertain. This CDR3 has 13 residues. With 3 bases removed from V and 5 bases from J, the gap between germline ends came to 11 bases. The germline CDR1 and CDR2 sequences are LNHDA and SQIVND (reference sequence). The CDR3 loop is CASSMTTKDEQYV. The DNA of the CDR3 is TGTGCCAGTAGTATGACCACTAAGGACGAGCAGTACGTC.

The rearrangement joins TRBV6-5 to TRBJ2-1; 7 bases are shared with TRBD2. The CDR3 has 13 residues. The V and J ends lost 2 bases and 8 bases, in that order; junction bases with no gene match: 3. Germline V gene data show CDR1 as MNHEY and CDR2 as SVGAGI. The CDR3 reads CASSYSGEDEQFF. The CDR3 DNA reads as TGTGCCAGCAGTTACAGCGGGGAGGATGAGCAGTTCTTC.

J is TRBJ1-2 and V is TRBV29-1; unclear D gene. The CDR3 covers 12 residues. V was shortened by 6 bases and J by 2 bases, with 10 bases between the two germline ends. Per germline, CDR1 SQVTM and CDR2 ANQGSEA. The CDR3 nucleotides read TGCAGCGTCCGGGAAACGAACTATGGCTACACCTTC. The encoded protein is CSVRETNYGYTF.

The gene calls are TRBV30 and TRBJ2-1; D is possibly TRBD2 (6 bases). V lost 5 bases, J lost 7 bases, and 21 bases lay in between. The CDR3 totals 15 residues. Germline CDR1 GTSNPN, CDR2 SVGIG (reference sequence). The DNA of the CDR3 is TGTGCCTGGGTAATAGCCGGGACTGAAAGGAATGAGCAGTTCTTC. Translation gives CAWVIAGTERNEQFF.

This clone appeared a single time. The rearrangement links TRBV11-3 to TRBJ2-4; a possible D gene is TRBD2 (6 bases). Trimming removed 1 base at V and 0 bases at J, with 16 bases between. Germline loops: CDR1 SGHNT, CDR2 YENEEA. This CDR3 region has 18 residues. The CDR3 nucleotides read TGTGCCAGCAGCTTAGCCACCAATCCGGGACTAGCCAAAAACATTCAGTACTTC. Translated, it gives CASSLATNPGLAKNIQYF. Complete variable domain (other parts from reference TRBV11-3 and TRBJ2-4): EAGVVQSPRYKIIEKKQPVAFWCNPISGHNTLYWYLQNLGQGPELLIRYENEEAVDDSQLPKDRFSAERLKGVDSTLKIQPAELGDSAVYLCASSLATNPGLAKNIQYFGAGTRLSVL.

The rearrangement links TRBV7-2 to TRBJ2-3; 8 bases are a match to TRBD1. Germline CDR1 and CDR2: SGHTA and FQGNSA. V gave up 5 bases and J gave up 5 bases; unmatched junction bases: 3. CDR3 length: 13 amino acids. The CDR3 DNA reads TGTGCCAGCAGCAGACAGGGGATAGATACGCAGTATTTT. This translates into CASSRQGIDTQYF.

The gene calls are TRBV11-3 and TRBJ2-2; D gene ambiguous. With 2 bases removed from V and 7 bases from J, the gap between germline ends came to 2 bases. The germline V gene has CDR1 SGHNT and CDR2 YENEEA. This CDR3 spans 11 amino acids. CDR3 in DNA: TGTGCCAGCAGCTTACGCGGGGAGCTGTTTTTT. Translating it yields CASSLRGELFF.

CDR3 nucleotides: TGTGCCAGCAGCCCTCGACAGGTCGATTTGGGCTACACCTTC. Translated: CASSPRQVDLGYTF. This chain joins TRBV3-1 (or the pseudogene TRBV3-2) and TRBJ1-2; D might be TRBD1 (6 bases). Deletions cut 4 bases from V and 8 bases from J, with 17 bases between. Germline V CDR1 and CDR2: LGHDT, YNNKEL (reference sequence). The CDR3 loop spans 14 amino acids.

The rearrangement joins TRBV3-1 (or the pseudogene TRBV3-2) to TRBJ1-2; TRBD1 matches 7 bases. Germline CDR1 is LGHDT and CDR2 is YNNKEL (reference sequence). This CDR3 contains 13 residues. V lost 1 base to trimming and J lost 4 bases; unmatched junction nucleotides: 0. For the CDR3, the DNA is TGTGCCAGCAGCCAAGGACAGGGCTATGGCTACACCTTC. Amino acids: CASSQGQGYGYTF.

This clone was observed a handful of times. This chain uses TRBV11-3 with TRBJ1-2, with D uncertain. Germline loops: CDR1 SGHNT, CDR2 YENEEA. The CDR3 has 13 amino acids. Trimming removed 5 bases from V and 3 bases from J, with 10 bases in between. The chain's CDR3 is CASSRGYDYGYTF. Written as DNA, the CDR3 is TGTGCCAGCAGCCGCGGCTACGACTATGGCTACACCTTC. Drawing the rest from reference TRBV11-3 and TRBJ1-2, the complete variable domain is EAGVVQSPRYKIIEKKQPVAFWCNPISGHNTLYWYLQNLGQGPELLIRYENEEAVDDSQLPKDRFSAERLKGVDSTLKIQPAELGDSAVYLCASSRGYDYGYTFGSGTRLTVV.

CDR3: CASSTASSNRVSNQPQHF. DNA for the CDR3: TGTGCCAGTAGTACAGCATCCTCAAACCGGGTCTCCAATCAGCCCCAGCATTTT. J is TRBJ1-5 and V is TRBV19; D not resolved. In germline, CDR1 is LNHDA, CDR2 SQIVND (reference sequence). There are 18 residues in the CDR3. V was trimmed by 4 bases and J by 3 bases, leaving 22 bases between them.

The rearrangement links TRBV24-1 to TRBJ2-7; D might be TRBD1 (6 bases). V was trimmed by 5 bases and J by 6 bases, leaving 13 bases between them. Germline CDR1 reads KGHDR; CDR2 reads SFDVKD. The CDR3 totals 13 residues. The CDR3 here is CATSGVQGREQYV. The CDR3 nucleotides read TGTGCCACCAGTGGCGTACAGGGCCGCGAGCAGTACGTC.

The chain is built from TRBV21-1 and TRBJ2-5; TRBD1, as called in the table, went unchecked against the DNA. TRBV21-1 is described as a pseudogene. The CDR3 sequence is 14 residues long. As DNA, the CDR3 is TGTGCCAGCCCGACAGGGAAGGTAGGAGAGACCCAGTACTTC. Translating gives CASPTGKVGETQYF.

The rearrangement joins TRBV30 to TRBJ1-3; possibly TRBD1 for D (6 bases). V was clipped by 5 bases and J by 4 bases, with 6 bases between them. This CDR3 comprises 11 residues. Per germline, CDR1 GTSNPN and CDR2 SVGIG (reference sequence). The chain's CDR3 is CAWGTGNTIYF. The CDR3 DNA follows: TGTGCCTGGGGGACAGGAAACACCATATATTTT.

V and J are TRBV29-1 and TRBJ2-5; 7 bases match TRBD1. The CDR3 loop spans 12 amino acids. V trimming: 6 bases; J trimming: 5 bases; junction bases outside the gene matches: 6. Germline CDR1 is SQVTM and CDR2 is ANQGSEA. CDR3 coding DNA: TGCAGCGTGGTAGGGGGCAGGGAGACCCAGTACTTC. Translating gives CSVVGGRETQYF.

The rearrangement uses TRBV11-2 and TRBJ2-1; 8 positions agree with TRBD2. Losses at the gene ends were 0 bases for V and 8 bases for J; bases not matched to a gene: 9. The CDR3 extends over 16 amino acids. In germline, CDR1 is SGHAT, CDR2 FQNNGV. CDR3 coding DNA: TGTGCCAGCAGCTTAGATCTAACGGGGGGGCAGGATGAGCAGTTCTTC. Translation gives CASSLDLTGGQDEQFF. The full variable domain, rest sourced from reference TRBV11-2 and TRBJ2-1, is EAGVAQSPRYKIIEKRQSVAFWCNPISGHATLYWYQQILGQGPKLLIQFQNNGVVDDSQLPKDRFSAERLKGVDSTLKIQPAKLEDSAVYLCASSLDLTGGQDEQFFGPGTRLTVL.

The chain carries TRBV12-5 and TRBJ2-1; 11 bases agree with TRBD2. With V trimmed by 0 bases and J by 5 bases, 3 bases remained unmatched. Germline CDR1 reads LGHNT; CDR2 reads FRNRAP. This CDR3 comprises 16 residues. As DNA, the CDR3 is TGTGCTAGTGGTTTGGTAACTAGCGGGAGAAACAATGAGCAGTTCTTC. Translation gives CASGLVTSGRNNEQFF.

The chain is built from TRBV15 and TRBJ2-4; 7 positions match TRBD1. This CDR3 is built from 12 residues. The V and J ends lost 5 bases and 13 bases, in that order; junction bases with no gene match: 8. Germline V gene data show CDR1 as LNHNV and CDR2 as YYDKDF (reference sequence). The CDR3 DNA reads TGTGCCACCAGCCGTTCGGACAGGTTGCAGTACTTC. Its protein is CATSRSDRLQYF.

The CDR3 DNA is TGTGCCAGCAGCTTAATAGGGGGCGCAGATACGCAGTATTTT. Its protein product is CASSLIGGADTQYF. The V gene is TRBV7-9, the J gene TRBJ2-3, with 7 bases that match TRBD1. The CDR3 runs 14 residues. V shed 2 bases and J 4 bases; nucleotides not matched to a gene: 3. Germline V CDR1 and CDR2: SEHNR, FQNEAQ (reference sequence).

J is TRBJ1-6 and V is TRBV7-8; D possibly corresponds to TRBD1 (6 bases). The length of the CDR3 is 12 residues. Germline-derived CDR1 and CDR2 are SGHVS and FQNEAQ. V was cut by 5 bases and J by 11 bases, with 10 bases left in between. The CDR3 bases are TGTGCCAGCAGCCCCAGGGGCGCACCCCTCCACTTT. Its protein is CASSPRGAPLHF.